Below, one T cell receptor beta chain is given with its context. Antigen specificity is unknown. Germline values: CDR1 SGHAT, CDR2 FQNNGV. The CDR3 contains 11 residues. V lost 4 bases to trimming and J lost 7 bases, with 5 bases between them. These data come from a study of T cell responses to AZD1222 COVID-19 vaccine. Turning to the study itself: Researchers grouped second doses given at about 4 or about 12 weeks into one pool. General observations from the study: AZD1222 recipients seropositive at baseline numbered only six or seven. White British donors predominated, females outnumbered males, and clonal diversity was possibly underestimated.

TCRdb keeps only in-frame clones here, not all; method: immunoSEQ multiplex PCR. The profile covers 85,000 to 130,000 clones, with 80% to 90% appearing a single time and around 9% taken by the ten largest. The chain couples TRBV11-2 to TRBJ2-1; D is unresolved. Specimen: peripheral blood, collected on day 0 of AZD1222 vaccination. This clonotype was sampled from an adult in good health. CDR3 sequence (DNA): TGTGCCAGCAGCTCCCGAAATGAGCAGTTCTTC. Encoded protein: CASSSRNEQFF.